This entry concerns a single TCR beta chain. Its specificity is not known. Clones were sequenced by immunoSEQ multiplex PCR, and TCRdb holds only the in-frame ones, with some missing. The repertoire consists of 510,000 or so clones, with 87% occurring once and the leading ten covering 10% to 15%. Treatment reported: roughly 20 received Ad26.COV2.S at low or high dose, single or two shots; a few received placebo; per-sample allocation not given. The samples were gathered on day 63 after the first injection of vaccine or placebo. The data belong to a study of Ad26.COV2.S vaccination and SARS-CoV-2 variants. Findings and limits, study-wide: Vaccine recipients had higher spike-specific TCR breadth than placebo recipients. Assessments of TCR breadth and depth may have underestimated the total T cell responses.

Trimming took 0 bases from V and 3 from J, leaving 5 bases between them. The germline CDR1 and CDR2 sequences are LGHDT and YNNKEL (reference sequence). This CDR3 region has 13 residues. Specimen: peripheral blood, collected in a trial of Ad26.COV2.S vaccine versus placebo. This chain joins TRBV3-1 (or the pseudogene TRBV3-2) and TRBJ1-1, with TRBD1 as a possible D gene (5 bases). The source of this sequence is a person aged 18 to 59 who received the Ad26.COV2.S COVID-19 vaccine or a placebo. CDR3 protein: CASSQEGDTEAFF. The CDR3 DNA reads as TGTGCCAGCAGCCAAGAAGGGGACACTGAAGCTTTCTTT.